The 32 T cell receptor beta chains given below trace back to one sample, sequenced in a study of cytomegalovirus exposure and HLA in healthy donors listed by TCRdb under 2017. Libraries came from the immunoSEQ multiplex PCR assay. Held by TCRdb, this immuneACCESS table contains in-frame sequences only and omits some clones. Under half of the omission traces to an unresolved V gene where checked; the cause of the rest is unknown. Counted in this sample were hundreds of thousands of clones; less than 85% of them appeared once. The ten largest clones capture around 5.4% of the sample. Sequenced sample: PBMCs. The receptor source for this set is a woman aged 18-29 years in good health and CMV-seronegative.

This clone was counted between two and nine times. This chain links TRBV9 with TRBJ2-2; weak D call: TRBD1 (6 bases). CDR3 length: 15 amino acids. V gave up 3 bases and J gave up 7 bases, with 16 bases separating them. Germline CDR1 reads SGDLS; CDR2 reads YYNGEE. The CDR3 region has the DNA TGTGCCAGCAGCGCGACCCCAGGGGTGAGCGGGGAGCTGTTTTTT. This translates into CASSATPGVSGELFF.

The chain has TRBV19 and TRBJ2-1; TRBD2 agrees at 9 bases. CDR3 length: 15 amino acids. CDR1 and CDR2 from the germline V gene are LNHDA and SQIVND (reference sequence). After removal of 7 bases from V and 7 bases from J, the junction contained 11 bases not matched to a gene. The CDR3 protein is CASTNSGGPSNEQFF. The CDR3 bases are TGTGCCAGTACCAATAGCGGGGGACCGTCGAATGAGCAGTTCTTC.

CDR3: CAISETGDNQPQHF. CDR3 nucleotides: TGTGCCATCAGTGAGACAGGAGACAATCAGCCCCAGCATTTT. The chain recombines TRBV10-3 with TRBJ1-5; TRBD1 might be the D (5 bases). The V gene lost 2 bases and the J gene lost 3 bases, with 8 bases spanning the gap. Germline CDR1 ENHRY, CDR2 SYGVKD. This CDR3 is built from 14 residues.

The chain carries TRBV6-5 and TRBJ2-7; D could derive from TRBD1 or TRBD2 (5 bases each). Trimming took off 8 bases at V and 2 bases at J, with 16 bases between the two ends. CDR3 size: 14 residues. Germline assignment: CDR1 MNHEY and CDR2 SVGAGI. As DNA, the CDR3 is TGTGCCAGCCATCAGCCGGGACGAACCTACGAGCAGTACTTC. It yields the protein CASHQPGRTYEQYF.

The chain combines TRBV27 with TRBJ1-5; 9 bases map to TRBD1. Unmatched junction bases numbered 10, after V lost 8 bases and J lost 5 bases. Germline values: CDR1 MNHEY, CDR2 SMNVEV (reference sequence). The CDR3 runs 15 residues. The CDR3, as DNA: TGTGCCAGCGGAACGGTCGGGACAGGGCATCAGCCCCAGCATTTT. Protein sequence: CASGTVGTGHQPQHF.

The chain uses TRBV4-2 and TRBJ1-1, with D possibly being TRBD1 (5 bases). The CDR3 spans 15 residues. The V gene's germline CDR1 is LGHNA and CDR2 YNFKEQ. V lost 5 bases and J 3 bases, leaving 16 bases between the germline ends. CDR3 sequence reads: CASSEGWGGDTEAFF. The CDR3 coding sequence is TGTGCCAGCAGCGAAGGGTGGGGAGGGGACACTGAAGCTTTCTTT.

The chain links TRBV19 to TRBJ1-5; D unclear. V shed 5 bases and J shed 1 base, with 15 bases lying between them. The germline gives CDR1 LNHDA, CDR2 SQIVND (reference sequence). The CDR3 is 16 amino acids. This chain's CDR3 is CASSPDRGGSNQPQHF. CDR3 bases: TGTGCCAGTAGTCCTGACCGGGGAGGAAGCAATCAGCCCCAGCATTTT.

V is TRBV14 and J is TRBJ2-7; 7 bases are shared with TRBD1. The CDR3 consists of 13 residues. Germline assignment: CDR1 SGHDN and CDR2 FVKESK. Trimming removed 5 bases from V and 7 bases from J; junction bases left unmatched: 8. The CDR3 region has the DNA TGTGCCAGCAGCTTACAGGGGCGAAGGGAGCAGTACTTC. Its protein is CASSLQGRREQYF.

CDR3 sequence reads: CASTLAGTASNQPQHF. CDR3 bases: TGTGCCAGCACCCTGGCGGGGACGGCTAGCAATCAGCCCCAGCATTTT. V is TRBV6-6 and J is TRBJ1-5; D may be TRBD1 (5 bases). CDR1 MNHNY and CDR2 SVGAGI come from the germline V gene (reference sequence). The CDR3 runs to 16 residues. Trimming took off 7 bases at V and 0 bases at J, with 16 bases between the two ends.

The chain is built from TRBV7-9 and TRBJ1-1, with 10 nucleotides matching TRBD1. The length of the CDR3 is 18 residues. The germline gives CDR1 SEHNR, CDR2 FQNEAQ (reference sequence). V shed 0 bases and J 7 bases; nucleotides not matched to a gene: 14. CDR3 sequence reads: CASSLAFVSGGTGVEAFF. The CDR3 region has the DNA TGTGCCAGCAGCTTAGCGTTCGTTTCCGGAGGGACAGGGGTTGAAGCTTTCTTT.

V is TRBV6-1 and J is TRBJ1-5, with D possibly TRBD1 on 6 matching bases. V lost 7 bases, J lost 7 bases, and 17 bases lay in between. This CDR3 has 14 amino acids. Germline CDR1 MNHNS, CDR2 SASEGT. The CDR3 spells CASTRRGSRQPQHF. Here the CDR3 DNA reads TGTGCCAGCACTCGAAGGGGGTCGAGGCAGCCCCAGCATTTT.

This clone showed up just once. The CDR3, as DNA: TGTGCCAGCAGAGGACTAGCGGAGAGAAATGAGCAGTTCTTC. Protein: CASRGLAERNEQFF. V is TRBV27 and J is TRBJ2-1, with 10 bases fitting TRBD2. CDR3 length equals 14 residues. Germline V lookup: CDR1 MNHEY, CDR2 SMNVEV (reference sequence). The junction had 6 bases not matched to a gene; V was cut back by 6 bases and J by 7 bases.

The chain links TRBV4-1 to TRBJ1-2, with no clear D. Germline V gene lookup returns CDR1 MGHRA and CDR2 YSYEKL. V gave up 0 bases and J gave up 8 bases, with 19 bases separating them. The CDR3 consists of 16 residues. CDR3 DNA: TGCGCCAGCAGCCAAGAGGGTGAAAGGGCTCCGATGGGCTACACCTTC. This translates into CASSQEGERAPMGYTF.

The chain is built from TRBV6-5 and TRBJ2-2; D is uncertain. This CDR3 region has 14 residues. Trimming cost V 4 bases and J 1 base, with 7 bases left between them. CDR1 and CDR2 (germline): MNHEY, SVGAGI. The CDR3 here is CASSSPLNTGELFF. For the CDR3, the DNA is TGTGCCAGCAGTTCTCCCTTGAACACCGGGGAGCTGTTTTTT.

In this sample, this clone turned up once. The chain employs TRBV7-6 and TRBJ2-3; D possibly uses TRBD1 or TRBD2 (5 bases each). CDR1 SGHVS and CDR2 FNYEAQ come from the germline V gene. The CDR3 extends over 17 amino acids. Between the trimmed V and J ends, which lost 1 base and 5 bases, there was a span of 19 bases. The CDR3 DNA follows: TGTGCCAGCAGCTTAGGGGCGGGCCGACAGCACAAAGATACGCAGTATTTT. Translating it yields CASSLGAGRQHKDTQYF. Complete variable domain (other parts from reference TRBV7-6 and TRBJ2-3): GAGVSQSPRYKVTKRGQDVALRCDPISGHVSLYWYRQALGQGPEFLTYFNYEAQQDKSGLPNDRFSAERPEGSISTLTIQRTEQRDSAMYRCASSLGAGRQHKDTQYFGPGTRLTVL.

This rearrangement joins TRBV7-3 to TRBJ2-7, with TRBD1 identical over 8 bases. Germline V gene sequence: CDR1 SGHTA, CDR2 FQGTGA. The CDR3 is 13 amino acids. V lost 5 bases and J lost 3; bases outside the gene matches: 3. Written as DNA, the CDR3 is TGTGCCAGCAGCGTAGGACAGGGCTACGAGCAGTACTTC. Translating it yields CASSVGQGYEQYF.

The sample holds one count of this clone. The rearrangement joins TRBV27 to TRBJ2-7, with 8 nucleotides matching TRBD1. Germline CDR1 MNHEY, CDR2 SMNVEV (reference sequence). This CDR3 is built from 15 residues. The V segment lost 4 bases and the J segment 1 base; nucleotides outside the gene matches: 6. CDR3: CASSSPQGASYEQYF. The CDR3 DNA sequence: TGTGCCAGCAGTTCACCTCAGGGGGCGTCCTACGAGCAGTACTTC.

The rearrangement uses TRBV30 and TRBJ2-2; 7 nucleotides line up with TRBD1. The V gene's germline CDR1 is GTSNPN and CDR2 SVGIG (reference sequence). This CDR3 has 14 residues. V lost 0 bases and J lost 6; bases outside the gene matches: 4. CDR3 protein: CAWSVTGLSGELFF. CDR3 DNA: TGTGCCTGGAGTGTGACAGGGCTCTCCGGGGAGCTGTTTTTT.

The rearrangement joins TRBV5-1 to TRBJ1-1, with D possibly matching TRBD1 (6 bases). The CDR3 runs to 17 residues. Trimming cost V 4 bases and J 3 bases, with 22 bases left between them. Germline-derived CDR1 and CDR2 are SGHRS and YFSETQ. CDR3 protein: CASSPQGPLYRDTEAFF. The DNA of the CDR3 is TGCGCCAGCAGCCCTCAGGGGCCTTTGTATAGGGACACTGAAGCTTTCTTT.

V and J are TRBV13 and TRBJ2-2; weak D call: TRBD2 (5 bases). The V and J ends lost 0 bases and 5 bases respectively, with 13 bases between them. The CDR3 runs 16 residues. Germline values: CDR1 PRHDT, CDR2 FYEKMQ (reference sequence). CDR3 sequence: CASSLGRTSLTGELFF. The CDR3 bases are TGTGCCAGCAGCTTAGGCCGAACTAGTCTAACCGGGGAGCTGTTTTTT.

The V gene is TRBV5-1, the J gene TRBJ2-7, with 11 bases matching TRBD1. The CDR3 loop spans 16 amino acids. V shed 0 bases, J shed 2 bases, and the junction held 4 bases outside the gene matches. Germline CDR1 is SGHRS and CDR2 is YFSETQ. Here the CDR3 DNA reads TGCGCCAGCAGCTTGGAGGGGACAGGGGGGGCCTACGAGCAGTACTTC. Protein: CASSLEGTGGAYEQYF. Combining the CDR3 with reference TRBV5-1 and TRBJ2-7 gives the whole variable domain KAGVTQTPRYLIKTRGQQVTLSCSPISGHRSVSWYQQTPGQGLQFLFEYFSETQRNKGNFPGRFSGRQFSNSRSEMNVSTLELGDSALYLCASSLEGTGGAYEQYFGPGTRLTVT.

V usage is TRBV5-6 and J usage is TRBJ1-1; 8 bases map to TRBD1. Germline CDR1 is SGHDT and CDR2 is YYEEEE. The junction had 3 bases not matched to a gene; V was cut back by 3 bases and J by 5 bases. The CDR3 extends over 13 amino acids. CDR3 region: CASSWGTGTEAFF. CDR3 sequence (DNA): TGTGCCAGCAGCTGGGGGACAGGAACTGAAGCTTTCTTT. The whole variable domain, filled in from reference TRBV5-6 and TRBJ1-1, reads DAGVTQSPTHLIKTRGQQVTLRCSPKSGHDTVSWYQQALGQGPQFIFQYYEEEERQRGNFPDRFSGHQFPNYSSELNVNALLLGDSALYLCASSWGTGTEAFFGQGTRLTVV.

The chain employs TRBV5-6 and TRBJ1-2; TRBD1 aligns across 7 bases. The CDR3 consists of 16 residues. CDR1 is SGHDT, CDR2 YYEEEE, per germline. V lost 1 base to trimming and J lost 3 bases; unmatched junction nucleotides: 9. The CDR3 DNA reads as TGTGCCAGCAGCTTGACGGGACAGAGGATACACTATGGCTACACCTTC. Amino acids: CASSLTGQRIHYGYTF.

The chain employs TRBV30 and TRBJ1-1; possibly TRBD1 for D (5 bases). V was trimmed by 2 bases and J by 4 bases, leaving 26 bases between them. Germline V gene sequence: CDR1 GTSNPN, CDR2 SVGIG (reference sequence). CDR3 size: 18 residues. CDR3 in amino acids: CAWSRPGRRGAGSTEAFF. The CDR3, as DNA: TGTGCCTGGAGTCGGCCCGGTCGTCGTGGGGCAGGTAGCACTGAAGCTTTCTTT.

The chain uses TRBV29-1 and TRBJ2-5; the D is unclear. The CDR3 consists of 14 residues. CDR1 is SQVTM, CDR2 ANQGSEA, per germline. The V and J ends lost 0 bases and 5 bases respectively, with 13 bases between them. The CDR3, as DNA: TGCAGCGTTGAAGATCCCAACAGCCGGGAGACCCAGTACTTC. It translates to CSVEDPNSRETQYF.

The rearrangement uses TRBV11-2 and TRBJ2-1, with 11 positions matching TRBD1. The trim removed 4 bases at V and 3 bases at J, leaving 2 bases unmatched. The CDR3 spans 15 residues. CDR1 SGHAT and CDR2 FQNNGV come from the germline V gene. CDR3 coding DNA: TGTGCCAGCAGCTCCGGGACAGGGGGCTACAATGAGCAGTTCTTC. Its protein is CASSSGTGGYNEQFF.

The V gene is TRBV29-1, the J gene TRBJ1-2; perhaps TRBD1 as D (6 bases). The CDR3 has 13 amino acids. Trimming cost V 3 bases and J 5 bases, with 13 bases left between them. Germline V lookup: CDR1 SQVTM, CDR2 ANQGSEA. The DNA of the CDR3 is TGCAGCGTTGACGACAGGAGCGGTTATGGCTACACCTTC. This sequence encodes CSVDDRSGYGYTF.

Here the CDR3 reads CASSLSGTEKLFF. For the CDR3, the DNA is TGTGCCAGCAGCCTGTCCGGGACTGAAAAACTGTTTTTT. V gene TRBV5-4 combines with J gene TRBJ1-4; D is possibly TRBD1 (5 bases). The CDR3 spans 13 residues. V lost 4 bases and J lost 7, with 11 bases in between. CDR1 and CDR2 from the germline V gene are SGHNT and YYREEE (reference sequence).

V gene TRBV15 combines with J gene TRBJ2-1; D gene ambiguous. This CDR3 spans 14 amino acids. V lost 0 bases to trimming and J lost 3 bases, with 6 bases between them. CDR1 and CDR2 (germline): LNHNV, YYDKDF (reference sequence). The CDR3, as DNA: TGTGCCACCAGCAGAGATCTGGGCTACAATGAGCAGTTCTTC. This sequence encodes CATSRDLGYNEQFF.

This sequence joins TRBV12-2 and TRBJ1-1. TRBV12-2 is a listed pseudogene. This CDR3 has 15 residues. For the CDR3, the DNA is TGTGCAAGTCGCTCGCCGGGCCCTCTGAACACTGAAGCTTTCTTT. This gives the protein CASRSPGPLNTEAFF.

This clone has just a few counts. The CDR3 carries no conserved terminal phenylalanine or tryptophan, so it likely arises from a read error. The DNA is omitted, as the CDR3 cannot be located on it reliably, and the CDR3 follows TCRdb's listing. The chain links TRBV29-1 to TRBJ1-6. Germline assignment: CDR1 SQVTM and CDR2 ANQGSEA. A total of 8 residues make up the CDR3, ends included. The CDR3 loop reads CSVEWGWL.

This clone was observed a handful of times. The chain employs TRBV27 and TRBJ2-3, with a tentative D call TRBD2 (6 bases). Trimming pared 4 bases from V and 4 bases from J, leaving 15 bases between. The CDR3 covers 15 residues. Germline V lookup: CDR1 MNHEY, CDR2 SMNVEV (reference sequence). The CDR3 loop reads CASSSLLPGADTQYF. In DNA form, the CDR3 reads TGTGCCAGCAGTTCTCTCCTTCCGGGGGCAGATACGCAGTATTTT.